The following is a T cell receptor (beta chain) sequence with its context. Antigen: not known. Described time point: week 11, during vaccination. Alongside topical imiquimod, each dose of vaccine comprised 300 ug of mutant IDH1 20-mer peptide. The sample is drawn from a study of a mutant IDH1 vaccine in newly diagnosed glioma. Overall study context: Receipt of radiotherapy, temozolomide, or both preceded the study, and most received both.

Findings and caveats of the study: No link was apparently found between pseudoprogression and changes in top peripheral T cell clonotypes.

Method: immunoSEQ multiplex PCR; TCRdb's copy keeps in-frame clones and lacks some. This sample carries about 130,000 clones, about four fifths of them seen once, and the ten largest clones take around 5.5%. Germline loops: CDR1 MDHEN, CDR2 SYDVKM. V was clipped by 1 base and J by 5 bases; unmatched bases: 13. The length of the CDR3 is 19 residues. The source material was PBMCs, sampled from a glioma patient whose treatment included an IDH1 peptide vaccine. The TCR sequence derives from a man aged 35-49 years with glioma. The chain combines TRBV28 with TRBJ2-7; TRBD2 matches at 14 bases. The CDR3 region is CASSLSRGLAGGLMNEQYF. The CDR3 DNA reads as TGTGCCAGCAGTTTATCCCGAGGACTAGCGGGAGGCCTTATGAACGAGCAGTACTTC.